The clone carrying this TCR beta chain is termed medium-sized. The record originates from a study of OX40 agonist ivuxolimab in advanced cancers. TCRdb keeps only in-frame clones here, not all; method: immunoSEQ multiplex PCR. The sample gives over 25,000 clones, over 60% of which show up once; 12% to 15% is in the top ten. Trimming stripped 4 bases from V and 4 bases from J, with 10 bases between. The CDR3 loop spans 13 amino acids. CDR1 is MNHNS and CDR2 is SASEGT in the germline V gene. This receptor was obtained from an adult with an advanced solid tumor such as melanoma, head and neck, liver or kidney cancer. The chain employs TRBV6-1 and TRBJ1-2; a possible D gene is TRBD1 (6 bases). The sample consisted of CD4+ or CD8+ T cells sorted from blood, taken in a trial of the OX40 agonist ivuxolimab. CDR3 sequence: CASSVDRSYGYTF. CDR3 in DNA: TGTGCCAGCAGTGTTGACAGGAGCTATGGCTACACCTTC.